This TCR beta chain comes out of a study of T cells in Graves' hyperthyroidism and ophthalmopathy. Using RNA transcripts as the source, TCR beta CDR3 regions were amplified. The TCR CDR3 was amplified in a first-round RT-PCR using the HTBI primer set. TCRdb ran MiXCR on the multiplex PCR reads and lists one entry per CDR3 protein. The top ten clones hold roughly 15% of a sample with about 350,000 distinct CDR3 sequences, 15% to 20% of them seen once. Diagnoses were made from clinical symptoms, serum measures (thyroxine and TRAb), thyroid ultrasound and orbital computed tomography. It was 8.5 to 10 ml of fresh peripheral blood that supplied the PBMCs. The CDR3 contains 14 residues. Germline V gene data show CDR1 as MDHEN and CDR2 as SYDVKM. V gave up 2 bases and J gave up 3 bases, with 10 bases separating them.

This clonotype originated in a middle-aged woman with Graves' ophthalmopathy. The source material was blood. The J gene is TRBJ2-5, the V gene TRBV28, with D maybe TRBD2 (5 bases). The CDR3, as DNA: TGTGCCAGCAGTTTAAGAGGGTTGGAAGAGACCCAGTACTTC. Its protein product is CASSLRGLEETQYF.